A single sample is the source of the 8 T cell receptor beta chains below, sequenced in a study of shared clonotypes between healthy human individuals. Measured with immunoSEQ multiplex PCR; TCRdb has only the in-frame clones, and not every one. The sample has about 2.4 million clones, around 90% seen once. Material for sequencing was naive CD4+ T cells sorted from blood. The subset was: CD45RA+ positively selected. These receptors came from a man in his late teens or twenties in good health.

This clone showed up just a few times. This chain connects TRBV27 to TRBJ1-5, with a weak D call TRBD1 (6 bases). Germline assignment: CDR1 MNHEY and CDR2 SMNVEV (reference sequence). The germline V and J ends were trimmed by 3 bases and 3 bases, with 9 bases remaining between them. This CDR3 is 14 amino acids long. This chain's CDR3 is CASSFGGLNQPQHF. CDR3 nucleotides: TGTGCCAGCAGTTTTGGGGGCCTCAATCAGCCCCAGCATTTT.

With respect to this clone: The sample carries other DNA sequences with the same CDR3. The CDR3 loop is CASSLGGGTEAFF. The CDR3 nucleotides read TGCGCCAGCAGCTTGGGGGGAGGGACTGAAGCTTTCTTT. The genes are TRBV5-1 and TRBJ1-1; D not certain. The CDR3 is made up of 13 amino acids. In germline, CDR1 is SGHRS, CDR2 YFSETQ. V was trimmed by 0 bases and J by 5 bases, leaving 8 bases between them. The whole variable domain, filled in from reference TRBV5-1 and TRBJ1-1, reads KAGVTQTPRYLIKTRGQQVTLSCSPISGHRSVSWYQQTPGQGLQFLFEYFSETQRNKGNFPGRFSGRQFSNSRSEMNVSTLELGDSALYLCASSLGGGTEAFFGQGTRLTVV.

This clone was found once. This chain uses TRBV14 with TRBJ1-5; D ambiguous. Trimming removed 0 bases at V and 1 base at J, with 7 bases between. Germline assignment: CDR1 SGHDN and CDR2 FVKESK. The CDR3 totals 15 residues. CDR3 DNA sequence: TGTGCCAGCAGCCAAGATCGCCGGAGCAATCAGCCCCAGCATTTT. This sequence encodes CASSQDRRSNQPQHF.

The chain employs TRBV7-3 and TRBJ2-2; a weak D match, TRBD2 (6 bases). CDR3 length: 16 amino acids. V gave up 4 bases and J gave up 4 bases, with 16 bases separating them. Germline V gene data show CDR1 as SGHTA and CDR2 as FQGTGA. The CDR3 reads CASSSTSGSLTGELFF. The CDR3 nucleotides are TGTGCCAGCAGCTCGACTTCCGGGAGCCTCACCGGGGAGCTGTTTTTT. Filled out from reference TRBV7-3 and TRBJ2-2, the complete variable domain reads GAGVSQTPSNKVTEKGKYVELRCDPISGHTALYWYRQSLGQGPEFLIYFQGTGAADDSGLPNDRFFAVRPEGSVSTLKIQRTERGDSAVYLCASSSTSGSLTGELFFGEGSRLTVL.

This clone has more than one count but fewer than ten. The sample has other DNA sequences that encode this CDR3 too. The V and J genes are TRBV30 and TRBJ2-5, with D possibly TRBD2 on 6 matching bases. The CDR3 consists of 11 residues. CDR1 and CDR2 (germline): GTSNPN, SVGIG (reference sequence). Between the trimmed V and J ends, which lost 5 bases and 5 bases, there was a span of 9 bases. CDR3 bases: TGTGCCTGGGCCCGGGGGGAGACCCAGTACTTC. Translated, it gives CAWARGETQYF.

This chain links TRBV7-9 with TRBJ2-6, with D unclear. Germline assignment: CDR1 SEHNR and CDR2 FQNEAQ (reference sequence). The CDR3 runs 15 residues. Trimming left V 7 bases short and J 4 bases short, with 14 bases between. CDR3 in amino acids: CASTLSEAGANVLTF. The CDR3 DNA reads as TGTGCCAGCACCCTGTCAGAGGCGGGGGCCAACGTCCTGACTTTC.

The chain couples TRBV5-1 to TRBJ2-1, with 9 bases aligning to TRBD2. From germline, CDR1 is SGHRS and CDR2 YFSETQ. J gave up 2 bases and V 1 base, and 13 bases lay outside the gene matches. This CDR3 comprises 19 residues. The CDR3 spells CASSLLPKDLAGPYNEQFF. The CDR3 coding sequence is TGCGCCAGCAGCTTGCTACCTAAAGATCTAGCGGGGCCCTACAATGAGCAGTTCTTC.

For this clone: The sample contains more than one DNA sequence encoding this CDR3. The chain has TRBV6-5 and TRBJ2-1; no definite D call. The germline gives CDR1 MNHEY, CDR2 SVGAGI. The V gene lost 4 bases and the J gene lost 5 bases, with 3 bases spanning the gap. CDR3 size: 11 residues. This CDR3 is CASSFHNEQFF. The CDR3 bases are TGTGCCAGCAGTTTCCACAATGAGCAGTTCTTC.